The source of this T cell receptor beta chain is a study of T cell responses to AZD1222 COVID-19 vaccine. Clones were sequenced by immunoSEQ multiplex PCR, and TCRdb holds only the in-frame ones, with some missing. The table shows approximately 140,000 clones, with more than 85% occurring only once. Findings and caveats of the study: Only a handful of AZD1222 recipients tested seropositive at baseline. Variant regions that are unmutated are reportedly the target of nearly half of spike-specific TCRs.

This clone was seen more than once but under ten times. What it binds is unknown. The germline V gene encodes CDR1 SGHVS and CDR2 FQNEAQ. The CDR3 extends over 17 amino acids. With 4 bases clipped from V and 5 bases from J, the junction kept 10 bases outside the gene matches. The TCR was taken from an adult who received the AZD1222 COVID-19 vaccine. The gene calls are TRBV7-8 and TRBJ1-5, with 11 bases matching TRBD1. The sequenced sample was peripheral blood, obtained 28 days after the second AZD1222 dose. CDR3 DNA sequence: TGTGCCAGCAGCTCGCCCAAAAGGACAGGGGGCCATCAGCCCCAGCATTTT. This translates into CASSSPKRTGGHQPQHF. Full variable domain (rest looked up from reference TRBV7-8 and TRBJ1-5): GAGVSQSPRYKVAKRGQDVALRCDPISGHVSLFWYQQALGQGPEFLTYFQNEAQLDKSGLPSDRFFAERPEGSVSTLKIQRTQQEDSAVYLCASSSPKRTGGHQPQHFGDGTRLSIL.